This passage covers 13 T cell receptor beta chains from one sample sequenced in a study of beta chain features in type 1 diabetes. Broader study findings: TCRB CDR3s from Type 1 diabetes patients were moderately but significantly shorter in all four CD4+ subsets.

The antigens of these receptors remain unknown. The investigators reverse transcribed all of the isolated RNA, so they sequenced expressed TCRB transcripts. Assay: immunoSEQ multiplex PCR; the TCRdb copy retains only in-frame clones and omits some. The top ten clones hold over 0.5% of a sample with over 150,000 clones, about 8.3% of them seen once. Sequenced sample: central memory CD4+ T cells from blood. Receptor source: a woman younger than 35 with type 1 diabetes.

This clone showed up just a few times. The V gene is TRBV6-1, the J gene TRBJ1-2, with 10 nucleotides matching TRBD1. This CDR3 is built from 12 residues. V was clipped by 5 bases and J by 9 bases; unmatched bases: 3. Germline V gene data show CDR1 as MNHNS and CDR2 as SASEGT. The CDR3 DNA follows: TGTGCCAGCAGTCCGGGACAGGGGCGCTACACCTTC. Translation gives CASSPGQGRYTF.

The table lists this clone with a few counts. The rearrangement uses TRBV30 and TRBJ2-3, with 8 bases fitting TRBD2. Germline CDR1 and CDR2: GTSNPN and SVGIG (reference sequence). The V segment lost 0 bases and the J segment 6 bases; nucleotides outside the gene matches: 17. The CDR3 contains 18 residues. CDR3 bases: TGTGCCTGGAGTGTACCCCCAGCGGGAGTGGGGGGTGGGGATACGCAGTATTTT. It encodes CAWSVPPAGVGGGDTQYF.

The chain combines TRBV19 with TRBJ1-1, with a weak D call TRBD1 (6 bases). The V end lost 3 bases, the J end lost 3 bases, and 14 bases lay between the germline ends. There are 15 residues in the CDR3. Germline CDR1 LNHDA, CDR2 SQIVND (reference sequence). The CDR3 spells CASSMGGRLDTEAFF. CDR3 nucleotide sequence: TGTGCCAGTAGTATGGGGGGGCGGCTGGACACTGAAGCTTTCTTT.

The V and J genes are TRBV7-2 and TRBJ2-1; perhaps TRBD2 as D (7 bases). The germline V gene has CDR1 SGHTA and CDR2 FQGNSA. The V and J ends lost 3 bases and 1 base respectively, with 10 bases between them. This CDR3 is 15 amino acids long. The CDR3 loop reads CASSFGGPSYNEQFF. The DNA of the CDR3 is TGTGCCAGCAGCTTCGGGGGGCCTTCCTACAATGAGCAGTTCTTC.

The chain has TRBV7-9 and TRBJ2-1; weak D call: TRBD2 (6 bases). The CDR3 covers 14 residues. Germline CDR1 is SEHNR and CDR2 is FQNEAQ (reference sequence). V shed 7 bases and J shed 8 bases, with 18 bases lying between them. In DNA, the CDR3 is TGTGCCAGCAACTTCGGGGCGGGGATCCATGAGCAGTTCTTC. Protein product: CASNFGAGIHEQFF.

This clone showed up just a few times. This chain links TRBV27 with TRBJ1-4; possibly TRBD1 for D (5 bases). Germline loops: CDR1 MNHEY, CDR2 SMNVEV (reference sequence). The CDR3 extends over 14 amino acids. The V gene lost 8 bases and the J gene lost 0 bases, with 10 bases spanning the gap. CDR3 protein: CASGAGTTNEKLFF. In DNA, the CDR3 is TGTGCCAGCGGGGCAGGCACAACTAATGAAAAACTGTTTTTT.

The rearrangement uses TRBV7-9 and TRBJ1-2; 10 bases map to TRBD1. Per germline, CDR1 SEHNR and CDR2 FQNEAQ (reference sequence). J gave up 1 base and V 5 bases, and 7 bases lay outside the gene matches. The CDR3 sequence is 16 residues long. CDR3 in amino acids: CASSPRTGGGNYGYTF. For the CDR3, the DNA is TGTGCCAGCAGCCCTAGGACAGGGGGAGGTAACTATGGCTACACCTTC.

This clone was seen more than once but under ten times. The gene calls are TRBV28 and TRBJ1-4; D call uncertain. The CDR3 consists of 14 residues. The V end lost 5 bases, the J end lost 1 base, and 8 bases lay between the germline ends. Germline assignment: CDR1 MDHEN and CDR2 SYDVKM. CDR3 in DNA: TGTGCCAGCAGTCAAGAGCAAACTAATGAAAAACTGTTTTTT. Its translation: CASSQEQTNEKLFF.

This chain connects TRBV29-1 to TRBJ1-1; the D gene is possibly TRBD1 (5 bases). The germline V gene encodes CDR1 SQVTM and CDR2 ANQGSEA. V was shortened by 4 bases and J by 5 bases, with 20 bases between the two germline ends. The CDR3 totals 15 residues. In DNA, the CDR3 is TGCAGCGTTGTATTACGGCAGGGTTTTGGTACTGAAGCTTTCTTT. This gives the protein CSVVLRQGFGTEAFF.

This clone was counted between two and nine times. This chain links TRBV14 with TRBJ2-3; TRBD2 might be the D (5 bases). The CDR3 consists of 14 residues. Deletions cut 5 bases from V and 2 bases from J, with 11 bases between. CDR1 and CDR2 from the germline V gene are SGHDN and FVKESK. CDR3 residues: CASSDTGSTDTQYF. CDR3 bases: TGTGCCAGCAGCGACACGGGATCCACAGATACGCAGTATTTT.

A few counts support this clone. The V call is TRBV4-2, the J call TRBJ2-1, with no clear D. Germline CDR1 and CDR2: LGHNA and YNFKEQ. This CDR3 spans 13 amino acids. With 0 bases removed from V and 9 bases from J, the gap between germline ends came to 9 bases. CDR3 nucleotides: TGTGCCAGCAGCCAAGAGCCCAAACTTGAGCAGTTCTTC. This translates into CASSQEPKLEQFF.

The chain has TRBV28 and TRBJ2-2; 13 positions agree with TRBD2. This CDR3 has 14 residues. Germline V lookup: CDR1 MDHEN, CDR2 SYDVKM. After removal of 10 bases from V and 10 bases from J, the junction contained 9 bases not matched to a gene. CDR3 region: CATTPGLAGQELFF. The CDR3 DNA reads TGTGCCACCACGCCGGGACTAGCGGGACAGGAGCTGTTTTTT.

This clone was detected only a few times. This sequence joins TRBV19 and TRBJ1-2, with 7 bases fitting TRBD1. The V segment lost 8 bases and the J segment 4 bases; nucleotides outside the gene matches: 7. Germline loops: CDR1 LNHDA, CDR2 SQIVND (reference sequence). This CDR3 region has 13 residues. The CDR3 DNA is TGTGCCAGTCGCCAGACAGGGACCTATGGCTACACCTTC. Amino acid sequence: CASRQTGTYGYTF.